One T cell receptor (beta chain) is described in this entry. The record originates from a study of blood T cell repertoires in COVID-19. Turning to the study itself: The analysed material was cDNA or gDNA that came from T cells, B-cell-depleted T cells, or PBMCs.

The J segment lost 5 bases and the V segment lost 4 bases, leaving 6 bases of the junction unmatched. The V gene's germline CDR1 is MNHEY and CDR2 SVGEGT. CDR3 length: 15 residues. Data came from immunoSEQ multiplex PCR; TCRdb stores just in-frame clones and leaves some out. The profile covers tens of thousands of clones, with roughly 88% appearing a single time and around 7.3% taken by the ten largest. The receptor comes from a man aged 45-60 years with active COVID-19. Material for sequencing was peripheral blood. This rearrangement joins TRBV6-2 or TRBV6-3 to TRBJ2-2; TRBD1 agrees at 8 bases. CDR3 in DNA: TGTGCCAGCAGTTTGACAGGGGTGAATACCGGGGAGCTGTTTTTT. Translating gives CASSLTGVNTGELFF.